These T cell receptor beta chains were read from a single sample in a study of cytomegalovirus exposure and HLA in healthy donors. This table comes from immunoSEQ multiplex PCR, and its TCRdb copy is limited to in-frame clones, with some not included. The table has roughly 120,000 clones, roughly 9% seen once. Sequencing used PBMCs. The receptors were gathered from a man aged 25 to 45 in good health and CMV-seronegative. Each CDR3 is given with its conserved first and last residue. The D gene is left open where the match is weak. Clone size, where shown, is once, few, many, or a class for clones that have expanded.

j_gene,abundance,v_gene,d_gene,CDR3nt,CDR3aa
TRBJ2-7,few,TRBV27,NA,TGTGCCAGCAGCACCAGGGTACAGCATTCCTACGAGCAGTACTTC,CASSTRVQHSYEQYF
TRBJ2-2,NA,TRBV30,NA,TGTGCCTGGAGTGTACCCAGGGCGATCGGGGAGCTGTTTTTT,CAWSVPRAIGELFF
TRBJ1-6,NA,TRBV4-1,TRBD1,TGCGCCAGCAGCCCCGGACAGGGGGCTCTGCAGAATTCACCCCTCCACTTT,CASSPGQGALQNSPLHF
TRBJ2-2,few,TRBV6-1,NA,TGTGCCAGCAGACGGACAGCGAACACCGGGGAGCTGTTTTTT,CASRRTANTGELFF
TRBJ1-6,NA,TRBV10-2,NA,TGCGCCAGCAGCCAGAGGGGGACACTGGTGGGTTCACCCCTCCACTTT,CASSQRGTLVGSPLHF
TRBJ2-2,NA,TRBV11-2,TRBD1,TGTGCCAGCAGCTTAGGACCAGGGGGCCACACCGGGGAGCTGTTTTTT,CASSLGPGGHTGELFF
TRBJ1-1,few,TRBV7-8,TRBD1,TGTGCCAGCAGCATCGGACAGGGAGGGGGGTTGGCTGAAGCTTTCTTT,CASSIGQGGGLAEAFF
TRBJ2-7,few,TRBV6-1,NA,TGTGCCAGCAGTGCTGACAGGAGCTCCTACGAGCAGTACTTC,CASSADRSSYEQYF
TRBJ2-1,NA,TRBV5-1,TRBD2,TGCGCCAGCAGCGGGACTAGCTACAATGAGCAGTTCTTC,CASSGTSYNEQFF
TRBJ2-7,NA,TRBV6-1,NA,TGTGCCAGCAGTGAAGGGCCAGGGCCTCCCTACGAGCAGTACTTC,CASSEGPGPPYEQYF
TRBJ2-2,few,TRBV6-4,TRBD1,TGTGCCAGCGGGACAGATAACACCGGGGAGCTGTTTTTT,CASGTDNTGELFF
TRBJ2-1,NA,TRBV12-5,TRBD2,TGTGCTAGTGGTTTGGTTTCGAAGAACCCCGGGACTACTTACAATGAGCAGTTCTTC,CASGLVSKNPGTTYNEQFF
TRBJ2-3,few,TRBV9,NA,TGTGCCAGCAGGAATAGTCTAGGAGATACGCAGTATTTT,CASRNSLGDTQYF
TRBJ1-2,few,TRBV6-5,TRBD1,TGTGCCAGCAGTAACAGGGGTCGGCATGGCTACACCTTC,CASSNRGRHGYTF
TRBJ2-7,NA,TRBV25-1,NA,TGTGCCAGCAGTTCCGGGCGAGGGTCCTACGAGCAGTACTTC,CASSSGRGSYEQYF
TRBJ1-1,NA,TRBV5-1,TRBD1,TGCGCCAGCAGCTTGAGGGGACAGGGGCTGACTGAAGCTTTCTTT,CASSLRGQGLTEAFF